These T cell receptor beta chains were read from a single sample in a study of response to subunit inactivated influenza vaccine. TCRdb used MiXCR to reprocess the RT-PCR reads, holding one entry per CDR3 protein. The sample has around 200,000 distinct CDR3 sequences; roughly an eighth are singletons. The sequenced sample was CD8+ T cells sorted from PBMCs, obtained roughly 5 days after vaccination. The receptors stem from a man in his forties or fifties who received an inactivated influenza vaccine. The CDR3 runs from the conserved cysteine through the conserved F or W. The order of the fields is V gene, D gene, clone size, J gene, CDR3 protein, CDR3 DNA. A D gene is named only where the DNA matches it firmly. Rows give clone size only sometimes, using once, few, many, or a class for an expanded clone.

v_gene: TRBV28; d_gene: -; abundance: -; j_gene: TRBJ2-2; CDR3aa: CASSFPGLDTGELFF; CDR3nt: TGTGCCAGCAGTTTCCCAGGGCTGGACACCGGGGAGCTGTTTTTT
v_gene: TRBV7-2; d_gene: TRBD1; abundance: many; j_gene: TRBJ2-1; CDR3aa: CASSLWDRVHNEQFF; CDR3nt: TGTGCCAGCAGCTTATGGGACAGGGTCCACAATGAGCAGTTCTTC
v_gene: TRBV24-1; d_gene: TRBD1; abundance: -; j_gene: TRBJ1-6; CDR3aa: CATSRTGNSPLHF; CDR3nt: TGTGCCACCAGTAGGACAGGAAATTCACCCCTCCACTTT
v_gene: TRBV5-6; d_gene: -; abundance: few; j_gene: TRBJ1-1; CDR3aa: CASSLAGFGGNAEAFF; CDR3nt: TGTGCCAGCAGCTTGGCCGGTTTCGGGGGCAACGCTGAAGCTTTCTTT
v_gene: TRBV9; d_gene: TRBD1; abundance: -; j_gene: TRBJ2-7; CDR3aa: CASSPWLGQPHEQYF; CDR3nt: TGTGCCAGCAGCCCCTGGCTGGGACAGCCCCACGAGCAGTACTTC
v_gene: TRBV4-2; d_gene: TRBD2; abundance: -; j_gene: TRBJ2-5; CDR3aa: CASSQTSGQETQYF; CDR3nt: TGTGCCAGCAGCCAGACTAGCGGTCAAGAGACCCAGTACTTC
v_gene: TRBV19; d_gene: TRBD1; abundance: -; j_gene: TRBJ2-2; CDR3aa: CASRTGAVTGELFF; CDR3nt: TGTGCCAGCCGAACAGGGGCGGTCACCGGGGAGCTGTTTTTT
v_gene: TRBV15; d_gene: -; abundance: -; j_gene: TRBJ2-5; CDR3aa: CATSPGRGETQYF; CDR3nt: TGTGCCACCAGCCCGGGTCGGGGAGAGACCCAGTACTTC
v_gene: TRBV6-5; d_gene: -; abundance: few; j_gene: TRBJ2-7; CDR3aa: CASSYYASTYEQYF; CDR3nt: TGTGCCAGCAGTTACTATGCCAGTACCTACGAGCAGTACTTC
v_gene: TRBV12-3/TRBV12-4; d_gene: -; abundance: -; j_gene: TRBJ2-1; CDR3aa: CASSFASSYNEQFF; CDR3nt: TGTGCCAGCAGTTTTGCCAGCTCCTACAATGAGCAGTTCTTC
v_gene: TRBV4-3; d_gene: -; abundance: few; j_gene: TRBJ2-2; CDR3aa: CASSRRPTNTGELFF; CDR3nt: TGCGCCAGCAGCCGCCGACCCACGAACACCGGGGAGCTGTTTTTT
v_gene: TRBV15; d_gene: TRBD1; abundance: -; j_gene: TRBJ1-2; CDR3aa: CATSITAGTDYGYTF; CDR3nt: TGTGCCACCAGCATCACCGCCGGGACAGACTATGGCTACACCTTC
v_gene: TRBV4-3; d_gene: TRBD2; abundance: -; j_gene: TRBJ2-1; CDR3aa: CASSQSLAGGVNEQFF; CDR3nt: TGCGCCAGCAGCCAAAGCCTAGCGGGGGGGGTAAATGAGCAGTTCTTC
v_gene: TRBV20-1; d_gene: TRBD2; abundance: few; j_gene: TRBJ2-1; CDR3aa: CSASWREGYNEQFF; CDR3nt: TGCAGTGCTAGCTGGCGGGAGGGTTACAATGAGCAGTTCTTC
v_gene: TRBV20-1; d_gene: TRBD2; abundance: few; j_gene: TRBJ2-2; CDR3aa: CSAPGRVGELFF; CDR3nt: TGCAGTGCTCCTGGGAGGGTCGGGGAGCTGTTTTTT
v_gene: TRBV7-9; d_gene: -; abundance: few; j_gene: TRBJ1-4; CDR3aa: CASSNSGSDEKLFF; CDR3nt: TGTGCCAGCAGCAACAGTGGGTCCGATGAAAAACTGTTTTTT
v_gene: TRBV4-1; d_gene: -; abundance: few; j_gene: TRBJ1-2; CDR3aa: CASSQVQGGNYGYTF; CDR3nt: TGCGCCAGCAGCCAAGTCCAGGGAGGTAACTATGGCTACACCTTC
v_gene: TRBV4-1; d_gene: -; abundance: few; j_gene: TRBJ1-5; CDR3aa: CASSQDHREGPQHF; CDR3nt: TGCGCCAGCAGCCAAGATCACAGGGAAGGCCCCCAGCATTTT
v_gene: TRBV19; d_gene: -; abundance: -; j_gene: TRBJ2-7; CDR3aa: CASSGSPESSYEQYF; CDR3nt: TGTGCCAGTAGTGGGAGCCCCGAGAGCTCCTACGAGCAGTACTTC
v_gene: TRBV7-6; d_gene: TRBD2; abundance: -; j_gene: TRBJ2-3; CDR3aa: CASSEGLAGAESTDTQYF; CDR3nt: TGTGCCAGCAGCGAGGGACTAGCGGGGGCTGAAAGCACAGATACGCAGTATTTT
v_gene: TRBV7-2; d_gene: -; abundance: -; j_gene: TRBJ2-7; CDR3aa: CASSFNAYEQYF; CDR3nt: TGTGCCAGCAGCTTTAATGCCTACGAGCAGTACTTC
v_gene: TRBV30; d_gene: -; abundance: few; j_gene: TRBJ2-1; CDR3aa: CAWSGGGALYNEQFF; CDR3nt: TGTGCCTGGAGTGGCGGTGGGGCCCTCTACAATGAGCAGTTCTTC
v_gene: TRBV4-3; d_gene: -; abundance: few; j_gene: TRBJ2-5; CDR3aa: CASSQVDRSGETQYF; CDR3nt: TGCGCCAGCAGCCAAGTCGACAGGTCAGGCGAGACCCAGTACTTC
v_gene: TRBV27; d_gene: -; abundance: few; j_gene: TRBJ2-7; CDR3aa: CASSLTGPSYEQYF; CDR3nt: TGTGCCAGCAGTTTAACCGGCCCCTCCTACGAGCAGTACTTC
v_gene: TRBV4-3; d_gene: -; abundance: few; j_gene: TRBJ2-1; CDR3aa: CASSQGLGGDNEQFF; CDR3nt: TGCGCCAGCAGCCAAGGCCTTGGAGGGGACAATGAGCAGTTCTTC
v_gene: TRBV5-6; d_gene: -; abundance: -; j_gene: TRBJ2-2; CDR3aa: CASSLTPGELFF; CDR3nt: TGTGCCAGCAGCTTGACTCCCGGGGAGCTGTTTTTT
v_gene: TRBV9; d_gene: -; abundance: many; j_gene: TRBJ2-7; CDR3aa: CASIKLRYEQYF; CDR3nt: TGTGCCAGCATAAAACTTCGGTACGAGCAGTACTTC
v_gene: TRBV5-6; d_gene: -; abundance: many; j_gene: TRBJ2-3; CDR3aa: CASSSTVGADTQYF; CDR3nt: TGTGCCAGCAGCTCCACGGTGGGGGCAGATACGCAGTATTTT
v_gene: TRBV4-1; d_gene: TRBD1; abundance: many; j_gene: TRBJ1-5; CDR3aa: CASSQGGGGANNQPQHF; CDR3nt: TGCGCCAGCAGCCAAGGGGGAGGGGGCGCAAACAATCAGCCCCAGCATTTT
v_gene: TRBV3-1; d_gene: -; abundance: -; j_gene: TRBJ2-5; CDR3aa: CASSQDLPGLEDPAQYF; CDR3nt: TGTGCCAGCAGCCAGGATCTTCCGGGACTCGAGGATCCCGCCCAGTACTTC
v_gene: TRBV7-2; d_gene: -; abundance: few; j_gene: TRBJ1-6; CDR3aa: CASSSRTQSPLHF; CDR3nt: TGTGCCAGCAGCTCGAGGACACAATCACCCCTCCACTTT
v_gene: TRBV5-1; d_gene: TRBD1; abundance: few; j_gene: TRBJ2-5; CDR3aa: CASSTDRGTQETQYF; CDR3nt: TGCGCCAGCAGCACCGACAGGGGAACCCAAGAGACCCAGTACTTC
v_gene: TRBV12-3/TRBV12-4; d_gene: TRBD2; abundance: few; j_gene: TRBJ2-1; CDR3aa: CASSWGGNNEQFF; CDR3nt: TGTGCCAGCAGTTGGGGGGGGAATAATGAGCAGTTCTTC
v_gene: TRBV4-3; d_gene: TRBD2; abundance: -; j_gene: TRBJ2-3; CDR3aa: CASSRSGLAGHTDTQYF; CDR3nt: TGCGCCAGCAGCCGTTCAGGACTAGCGGGACACACAGATACGCAGTATTTT
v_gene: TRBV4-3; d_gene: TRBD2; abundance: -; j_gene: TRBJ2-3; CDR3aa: CASSRGTSGTDTQYF; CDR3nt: TGCGCCAGCAGCCGCGGGACTAGCGGCACAGATACGCAGTATTTT
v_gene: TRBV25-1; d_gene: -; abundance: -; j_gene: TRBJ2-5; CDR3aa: CASSEAFKVLGETQYF; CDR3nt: TGTGCCAGCAGTGAAGCATTTAAGGTCCTAGGAGAGACCCAGTACTTC
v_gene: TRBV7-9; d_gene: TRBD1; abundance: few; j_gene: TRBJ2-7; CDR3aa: CASSLPGQGTYEQYF; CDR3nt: TGTGCCAGCAGCTTGCCGGGACAGGGGACCTACGAGCAGTACTTC
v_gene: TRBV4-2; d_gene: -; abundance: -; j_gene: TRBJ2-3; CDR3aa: CASRTGGASLVDTQYF; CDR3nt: TGTGCCAGCAGGACTGGGGGGGCGAGCCTTGTGGATACGCAGTATTTT
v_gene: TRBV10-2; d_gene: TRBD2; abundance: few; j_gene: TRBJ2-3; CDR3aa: CASSEGRGSTQYF; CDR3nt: TGCGCCAGCAGTGAGGGGCGGGGGTCGACGCAGTATTTT
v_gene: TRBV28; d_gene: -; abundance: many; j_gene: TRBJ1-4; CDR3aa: CASSPGTSRREKLFF; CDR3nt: TGTGCCAGCAGTCCCGGGACTTCTAGGAGGGAAAAACTGTTTTTT
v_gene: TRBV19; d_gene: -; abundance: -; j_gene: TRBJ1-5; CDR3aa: CASSILGVIQPQHF; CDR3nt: TGTGCCAGTAGTATTCTGGGGGTTATTCAGCCCCAGCATTTT
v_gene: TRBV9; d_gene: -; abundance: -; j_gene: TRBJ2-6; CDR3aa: CASSHGSRANVLTF; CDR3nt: TGTGCCAGCAGCCACGGCTCGAGAGCCAACGTCCTGACTTTC
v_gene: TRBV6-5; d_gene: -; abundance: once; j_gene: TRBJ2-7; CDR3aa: CASSYGGDTYEQYF; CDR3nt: TGTGCCAGCAGTTACGGAGGGGATACCTACGAGCAGTACTTC
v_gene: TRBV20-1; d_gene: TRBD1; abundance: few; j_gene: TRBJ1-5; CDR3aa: CSARDRQGAWNQPQHF; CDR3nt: TGCAGTGCTAGAGATAGGCAGGGGGCTTGGAATCAGCCCCAGCATTTT